The next 5 T cell receptor beta chains were all read from a single sample in a study of early T cells in non-severe SARS-CoV-2 infection. A single record per CDR3 protein comes from TCRdb applying MiXCR to the 5' RACE reads. Of about 67,000 distinct CDR3 sequences listed, 11% are singletons. Sequenced: whole blood. Receptors were obtained from an adult who was a healthcare worker with PCR-confirmed SARS-CoV-2 infection or an uninfected control (not recorded which).

This clonotype turned up a few times. This chain connects TRBV6-5 to TRBJ2-5; D gene unclear. V was pared by 5 bases and J by 1 base, with 8 bases between. The germline gives CDR1 MNHEY, CDR2 SVGAGI. This CDR3 has 13 residues. The CDR3 here is CASSLKLQETQYF. For the CDR3, the DNA is TGTGCCAGCAGTCTTAAACTCCAAGAGACCCAGTACTTC.

This clonotype came up many times. This chain links TRBV20-1 with TRBJ1-2; D ambiguous. The germline V gene encodes CDR1 DFQATT and CDR2 SNEGSKA (reference sequence). Trimming cost V 0 bases and J 1 base, with 9 bases left between them. This CDR3 has 14 residues. The CDR3 is CSARDQTVNYGYTF. CDR3 nucleotide sequence: TGCAGTGCTAGAGATCAAACGGTTAACTATGGCTACACCTTC.

This clonotype was detected a few times. Here the CDR3 DNA reads TGCGCCAGTAGGACTAGTCGAGAGACCCAGTACTTC. It specifies CASRTSRETQYF. The chain combines TRBV5-1 with TRBJ2-5, with 7 bases lining up with TRBD2. This CDR3 has 12 amino acids. V shed 8 bases, J shed 4 bases, and the junction held 5 bases outside the gene matches. Per the germline V gene, CDR1 is SGHRS and CDR2 is YFSETQ.

This clonotype was counted between two and nine times. V and J are TRBV13 and TRBJ2-3; unclear D gene. The germline V and J ends were trimmed by 5 bases and 4 bases, with 7 bases remaining between them. The V gene's germline CDR1 is PRHDT and CDR2 FYEKMQ (reference sequence). CDR3 size: 12 residues. DNA of the CDR3: TGTGCCAGCAGCAAGGGTCCAGATACGCAGTATTTT. Its translation is CASSKGPDTQYF.

The CDR3 nucleotides are TGCAGTGTGCCCTCCAGCGGCACAGATACGCAGTATTTT. It codes for CSVPSSGTDTQYF. The gene calls are TRBV20-1 and TRBJ2-3, with D hard to call. Germline lookup yields CDR1 DFQATT and CDR2 SNEGSKA (reference sequence). The V and J ends lost 7 bases and 1 base respectively, with 12 bases between them. There are 13 residues in the CDR3.